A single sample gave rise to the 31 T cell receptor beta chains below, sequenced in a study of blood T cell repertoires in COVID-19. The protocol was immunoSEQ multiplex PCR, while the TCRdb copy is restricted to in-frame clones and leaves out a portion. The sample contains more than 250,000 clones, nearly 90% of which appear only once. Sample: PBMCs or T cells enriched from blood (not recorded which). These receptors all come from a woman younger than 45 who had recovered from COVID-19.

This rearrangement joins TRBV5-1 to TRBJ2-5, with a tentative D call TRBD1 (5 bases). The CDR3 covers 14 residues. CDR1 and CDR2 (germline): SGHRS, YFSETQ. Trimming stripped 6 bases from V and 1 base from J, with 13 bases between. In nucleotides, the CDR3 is TGCGCCAGCACTCTCATGGGGCCCCAAGAGACCCAGTACTTC. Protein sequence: CASTLMGPQETQYF.

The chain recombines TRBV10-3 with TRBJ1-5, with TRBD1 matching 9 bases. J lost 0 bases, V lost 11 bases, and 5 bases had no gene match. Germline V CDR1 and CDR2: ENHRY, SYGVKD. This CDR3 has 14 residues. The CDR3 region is CAAQGAASNQPQHF. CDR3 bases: TGTGCCGCACAGGGGGCGGCTAGCAATCAGCCCCAGCATTTT.

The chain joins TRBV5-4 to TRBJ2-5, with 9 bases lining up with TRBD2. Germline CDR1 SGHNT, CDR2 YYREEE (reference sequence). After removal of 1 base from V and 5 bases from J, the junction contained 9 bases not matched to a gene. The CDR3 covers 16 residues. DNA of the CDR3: TGTGCCAGCAGCTTGTCCCCGCGGGGGGGCCAGGAGACCCAGTACTTC. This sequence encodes CASSLSPRGGQETQYF.

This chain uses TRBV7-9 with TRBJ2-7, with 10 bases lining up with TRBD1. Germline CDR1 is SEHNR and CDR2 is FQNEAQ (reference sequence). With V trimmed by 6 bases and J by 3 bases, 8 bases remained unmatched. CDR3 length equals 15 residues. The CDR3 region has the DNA TGTGCCAGCAGGCTCGGGACAGGGGAAGGCTACGAGCAGTACTTC. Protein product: CASRLGTGEGYEQYF. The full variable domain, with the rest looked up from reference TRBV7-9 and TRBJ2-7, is DTGVSQNPRHKITKRGQNVTFRCDPISEHNRLYWYRQTLGQGPEFLTYFQNEAQLEKSRLLSDRFSAERPKGSFSTLEIQRTEQGDSAMYLCASRLGTGEGYEQYFGPGTRLTVT.

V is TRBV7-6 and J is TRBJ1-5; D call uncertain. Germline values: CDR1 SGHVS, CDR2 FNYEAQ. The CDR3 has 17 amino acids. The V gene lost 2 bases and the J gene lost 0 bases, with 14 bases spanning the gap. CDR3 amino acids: CASSLLSGSDSNQPQHF. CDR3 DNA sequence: TGTGCCAGCAGCTTATTATCCGGGTCGGATAGCAATCAGCCCCAGCATTTT.

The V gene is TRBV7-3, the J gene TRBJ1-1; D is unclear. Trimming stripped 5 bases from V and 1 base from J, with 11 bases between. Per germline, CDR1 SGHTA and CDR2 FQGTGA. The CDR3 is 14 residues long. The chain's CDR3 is CASSVDGANTEAFF. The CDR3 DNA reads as TGTGCCAGCAGCGTTGACGGAGCGAACACTGAAGCTTTCTTT.

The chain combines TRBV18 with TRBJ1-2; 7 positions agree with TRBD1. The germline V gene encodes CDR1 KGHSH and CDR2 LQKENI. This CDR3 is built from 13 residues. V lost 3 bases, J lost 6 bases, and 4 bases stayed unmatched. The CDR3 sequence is CASSPTGDDGYTF. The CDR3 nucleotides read TGTGCCAGCTCACCTACAGGGGACGATGGCTACACCTTC.

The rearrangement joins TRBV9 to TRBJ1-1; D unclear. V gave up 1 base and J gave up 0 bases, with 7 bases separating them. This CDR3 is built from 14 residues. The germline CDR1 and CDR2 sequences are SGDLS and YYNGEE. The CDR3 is CASSVSTMNTEAFF. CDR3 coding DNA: TGTGCCAGCAGCGTAAGCACTATGAACACTGAAGCTTTCTTT.

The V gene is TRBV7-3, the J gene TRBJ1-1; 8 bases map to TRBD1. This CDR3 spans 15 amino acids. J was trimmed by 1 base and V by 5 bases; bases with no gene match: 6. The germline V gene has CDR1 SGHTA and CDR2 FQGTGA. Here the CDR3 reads CASSRGTGANTEAFF. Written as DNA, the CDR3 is TGTGCCAGCAGCCGAGGGACAGGAGCGAACACTGAAGCTTTCTTT.

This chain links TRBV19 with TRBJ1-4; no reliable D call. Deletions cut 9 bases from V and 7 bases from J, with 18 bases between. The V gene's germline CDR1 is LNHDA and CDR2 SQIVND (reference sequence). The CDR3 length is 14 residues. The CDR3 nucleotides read TGTGCCAGCTCACCTATCGTGTTAAGTGAAAAACTGTTTTTT. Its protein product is CASSPIVLSEKLFF.

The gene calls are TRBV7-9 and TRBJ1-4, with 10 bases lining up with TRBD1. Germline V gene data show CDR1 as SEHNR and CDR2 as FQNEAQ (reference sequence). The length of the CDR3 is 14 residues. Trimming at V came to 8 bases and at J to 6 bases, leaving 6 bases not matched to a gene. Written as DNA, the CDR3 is TGTGCCAGCCAAACGGGACAGGGGTATGAAAAACTGTTTTTT. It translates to CASQTGQGYEKLFF.

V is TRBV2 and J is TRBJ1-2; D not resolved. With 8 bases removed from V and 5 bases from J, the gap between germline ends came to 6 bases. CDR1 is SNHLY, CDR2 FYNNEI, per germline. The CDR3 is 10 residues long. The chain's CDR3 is CASAGYGYTF. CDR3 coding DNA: TGTGCCAGCGCGGGGTATGGCTACACCTTC.

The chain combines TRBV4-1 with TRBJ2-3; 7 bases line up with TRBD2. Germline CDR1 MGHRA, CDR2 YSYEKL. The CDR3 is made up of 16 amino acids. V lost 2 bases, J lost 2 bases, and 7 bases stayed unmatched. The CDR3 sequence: CASSQTSGGYTDTQYF. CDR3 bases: TGCGCCAGCAGCCAAACCTCGGGGGGATACACAGATACGCAGTATTTT.

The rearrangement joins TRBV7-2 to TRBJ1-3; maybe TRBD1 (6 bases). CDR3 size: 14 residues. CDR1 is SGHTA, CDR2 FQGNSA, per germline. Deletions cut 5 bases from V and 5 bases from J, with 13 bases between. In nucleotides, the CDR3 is TGTGCCAGCAGCAACCGGGACACCAGAAACACCATATATTTT. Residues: CASSNRDTRNTIYF.

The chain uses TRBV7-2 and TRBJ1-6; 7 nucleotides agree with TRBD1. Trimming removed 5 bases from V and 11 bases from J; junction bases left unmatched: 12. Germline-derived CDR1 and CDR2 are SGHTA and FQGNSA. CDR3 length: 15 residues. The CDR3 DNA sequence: TGTGCCAGCAGCCCGTTTTGGCAGGGGGGTACACCCCTCCACTTT. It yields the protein CASSPFWQGGTPLHF.

The CDR3 nucleotides read TGTGCCAGCAGTTTCCCAGGGGTGTCTGGAAACACCATATATTTT. Encoded protein: CASSFPGVSGNTIYF. The chain combines TRBV6-6 with TRBJ1-3; tentative D call: TRBD1 (6 bases). V was shortened by 4 bases and J by 1 base, with 11 bases between the two germline ends. Germline V lookup: CDR1 MNHNY, CDR2 SVGAGI (reference sequence). The CDR3 is 15 residues long.

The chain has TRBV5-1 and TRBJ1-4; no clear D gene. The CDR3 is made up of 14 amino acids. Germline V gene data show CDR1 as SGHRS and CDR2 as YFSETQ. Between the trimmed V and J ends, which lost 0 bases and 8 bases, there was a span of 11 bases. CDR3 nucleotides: TGCGCCAGCAGCTTGGAGCAGGCGGGAGAAAAACTGTTTTTT. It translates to CASSLEQAGEKLFF.

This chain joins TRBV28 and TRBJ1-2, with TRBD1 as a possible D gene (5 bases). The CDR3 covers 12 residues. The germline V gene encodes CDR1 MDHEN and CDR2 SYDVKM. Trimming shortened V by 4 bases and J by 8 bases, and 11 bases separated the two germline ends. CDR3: CASSSGLQGYTF. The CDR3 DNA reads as TGTGCCAGCAGTTCAGGGCTTCAAGGCTACACCTTC.

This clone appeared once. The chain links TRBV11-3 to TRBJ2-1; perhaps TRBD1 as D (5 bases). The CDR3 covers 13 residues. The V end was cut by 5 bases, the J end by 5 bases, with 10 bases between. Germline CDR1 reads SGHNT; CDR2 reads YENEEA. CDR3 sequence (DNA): TGTGCCAGCAGCCAACCGACAGACAATGAGCAGTTCTTC. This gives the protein CASSQPTDNEQFF.

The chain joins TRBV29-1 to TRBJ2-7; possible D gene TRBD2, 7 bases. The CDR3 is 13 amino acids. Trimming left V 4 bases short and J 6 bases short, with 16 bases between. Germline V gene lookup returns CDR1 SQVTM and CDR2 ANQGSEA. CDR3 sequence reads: CSVGGGPGSEQYF. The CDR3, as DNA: TGCAGCGTTGGCGGGGGCCCCGGTAGCGAGCAGTACTTC.

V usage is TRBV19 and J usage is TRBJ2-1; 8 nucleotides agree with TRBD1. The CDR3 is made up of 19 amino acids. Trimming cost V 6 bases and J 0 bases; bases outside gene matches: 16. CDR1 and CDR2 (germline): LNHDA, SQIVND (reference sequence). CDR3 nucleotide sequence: TGTGCCAGTAGCAGTCGCGGACAGGGTTTACCCTCCTCCTACAATGAGCAGTTCTTC. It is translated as CASSSRGQGLPSSYNEQFF.

The CDR3 DNA is TGCGCCAGCAGCCAAGAGGTAGGGGGCCCTGCTAGCTACACCTTC. It is translated as CASSQEVGGPASYTF. The chain is built from TRBV4-3 and TRBJ1-2; 7 bases fit TRBD1. The CDR3 is 15 residues long. V lost 0 bases to trimming and J lost 9 bases; unmatched junction nucleotides: 10. The V gene's germline CDR1 is LGHNA and CDR2 YSLEER.

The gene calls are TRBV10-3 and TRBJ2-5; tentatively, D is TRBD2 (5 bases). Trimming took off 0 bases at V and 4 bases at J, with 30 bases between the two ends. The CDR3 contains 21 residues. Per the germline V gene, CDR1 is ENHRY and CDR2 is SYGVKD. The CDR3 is CAISESSTAGGLASLRETQYF. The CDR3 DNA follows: TGTGCCATCAGTGAGTCGAGTACTGCTGGCGGCTTGGCTAGCCTTCGAGAGACCCAGTACTTC.

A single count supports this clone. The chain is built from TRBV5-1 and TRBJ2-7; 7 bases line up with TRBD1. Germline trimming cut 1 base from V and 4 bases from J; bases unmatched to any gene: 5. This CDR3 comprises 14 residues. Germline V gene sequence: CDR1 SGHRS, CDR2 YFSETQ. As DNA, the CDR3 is TGCGCCAGCAGCTTGACAGGGGCGGCTTACGAGCAGTACTTC. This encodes CASSLTGAAYEQYF.

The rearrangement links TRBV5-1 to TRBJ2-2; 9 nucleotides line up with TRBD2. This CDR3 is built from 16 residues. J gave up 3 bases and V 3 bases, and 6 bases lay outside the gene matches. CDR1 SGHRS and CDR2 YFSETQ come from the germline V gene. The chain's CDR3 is CASSWSGTSHTGELFF. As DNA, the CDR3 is TGCGCCAGCAGCTGGTCCGGGACTAGCCACACCGGGGAGCTGTTTTTT.

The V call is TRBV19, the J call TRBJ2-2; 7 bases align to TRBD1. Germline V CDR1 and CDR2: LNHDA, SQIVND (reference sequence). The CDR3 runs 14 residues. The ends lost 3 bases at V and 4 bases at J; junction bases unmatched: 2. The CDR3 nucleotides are TGTGCCAGTAGTATGACAGGGCCCACCGGGGAGCTGTTTTTT. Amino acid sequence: CASSMTGPTGELFF.

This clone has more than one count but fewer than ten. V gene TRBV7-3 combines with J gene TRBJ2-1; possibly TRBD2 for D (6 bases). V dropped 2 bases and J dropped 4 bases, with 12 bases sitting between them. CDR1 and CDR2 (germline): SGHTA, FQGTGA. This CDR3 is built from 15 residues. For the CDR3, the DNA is TGTGCCAGCAGCTTAGGCGGGGTTAAATACAATGAGCAGTTCTTC. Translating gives CASSLGGVKYNEQFF.

The CDR3, as DNA: TGTGCCAGCAGTGAGGACAGGGGAGACTATCAGCCCCAGCATTTT. It encodes CASSEDRGDYQPQHF. The chain couples TRBV6-1 to TRBJ1-5; TRBD1 matches at 9 bases. The CDR3 has 15 amino acids. With 3 bases clipped from V and 5 bases from J, the junction kept 5 bases outside the gene matches. Germline-derived CDR1 and CDR2 are MNHNS and SASEGT.

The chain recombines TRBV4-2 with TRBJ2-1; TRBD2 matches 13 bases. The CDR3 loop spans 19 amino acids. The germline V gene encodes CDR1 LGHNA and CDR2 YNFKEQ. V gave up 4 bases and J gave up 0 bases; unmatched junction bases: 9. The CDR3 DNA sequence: TGTGCCAGCAGCCCCTCCGGACTAGCGGGGGTAAGCTCCTACAATGAGCAGTTCTTC. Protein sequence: CASSPSGLAGVSSYNEQFF.

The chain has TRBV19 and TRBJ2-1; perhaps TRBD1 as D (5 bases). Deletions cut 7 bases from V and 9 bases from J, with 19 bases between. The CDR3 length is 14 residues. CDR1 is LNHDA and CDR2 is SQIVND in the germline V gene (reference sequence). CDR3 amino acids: CASIGPRTRGEQFF. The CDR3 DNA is TGTGCCAGTATCGGGCCTAGGACACGCGGTGAGCAGTTCTTC.

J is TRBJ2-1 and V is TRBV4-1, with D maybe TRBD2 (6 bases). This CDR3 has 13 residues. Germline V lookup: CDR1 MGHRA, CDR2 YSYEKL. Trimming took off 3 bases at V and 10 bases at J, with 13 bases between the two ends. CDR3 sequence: CASSHPRGVEQFF. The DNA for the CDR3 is TGCGCCAGCAGCCACCCACGCGGGGTGGAGCAGTTCTTC.